This T cell receptor beta chain is from a study of blood T cell repertoires in COVID-19. The wider study: Specimens from acute and convalescent COVID-19 originated in the United States, Italy and Spain. The cDNA or gDNA used as material had been derived from T cells, B-cell-depleted T cells, or PBMCs.

The germline CDR1 and CDR2 sequences are MDHEN and SYDVKM. After removal of 5 bases from V and 14 bases from J, the junction contained 8 bases not matched to a gene. The CDR3 length is 13 residues. As processed by the authors: Amplification with reference gene primers provided the estimates of nucleated cell counts. TCRdb keeps only in-frame clones here, not all; method: immunoSEQ multiplex PCR. Clone size and V and J calls were adopted from that table, with D and trimming inferred from the DNA. Of 150,000 to 200,000 clones listed, 80% to 85% are singletons. This clonotype was obtained from a woman aged 30 to 39 with acute or convalescent COVID-19. Sequencing input: peripheral blood. The chain links TRBV28 to TRBJ1-6, with 8 bases fitting TRBD1. Here the CDR3 DNA reads TGTGCCAGCAGTCCGGACCCAGGGGGCACCCTCCACTTT. This encodes CASSPDPGGTLHF.